This T cell receptor (beta chain) is drawn from a study of radiotherapy plus CTLA-4 blockade in lung cancer. Germline-derived CDR1 and CDR2 are SGHRS and YFSETQ. The length of the CDR3 is 16 residues. V lost 3 bases, J lost 3 bases, and 10 bases stayed unmatched. Study results and caveats: How blood T cell clones changed early, along with interferon-beta, reportedly forecast response best. Following radiotherapy plus ipilimumab, tumor-derived TCR clones expanded in the blood.

Sequencing was performed with immunoSEQ multiplex PCR; in TCRdb, only in-frame clones are kept and a portion is missing. The repertoire holds some 110,000 clones, with about four fifths as singletons. A word on this clone: Its antigen is unknown. This sample includes further DNA sequences coding for the same CDR3.

Focal radiation plus CTLA-4 blockade with ipilimumab was given to patients with chemo-refractory metastatic non-small-cell lung cancer. V is TRBV5-1 and J is TRBJ2-3; 7 bases fit TRBD2. The material sequenced was peripheral blood, taken from a patient treated with radiotherapy plus ipilimumab. This sequence was found in a human donor with non-small cell lung cancer who had a partial response to radiotherapy plus ipilimumab. CDR3 in DNA: TGCGCCAGCAGCTCAGGGACTAAGGGGCCTACAGATACGCAGTATTTT. It is translated as CASSSGTKGPTDTQYF.